This is a list of T cell receptor beta chains from one sample in a study of T cells in Graves' hyperthyroidism and ophthalmopathy. TCRdb reprocessed the multiplex PCR reads with MiXCR, giving one entry per CDR3 protein. Of some 340,000 distinct CDR3 sequences detected, roughly an eighth appear once; the ten largest clones hold 34%. The specimen sequenced was blood. These receptors all stem from a woman in her thirties or forties with Graves' ophthalmopathy. CDR3s include the opening cysteine and the closing phenylalanine or tryptophan. D genes are given only for firm matches. Some rows have no size entry. The others give once, few or many, or a class for an expanded clone.

v_gene	abundance	len	j_gene	d_gene	CDR3nt	CDR3aa
TRBV2	many	15	TRBJ1-5	-	TGTGCCAGCAGTGCAGGGTGGACGGTAAATCAGCCCCAGCATTTT	CASSAGWTVNQPQHF
TRBV9	-	13	TRBJ2-5	-	TGTGCCAGCAGCGCGGGACTGGTGGAGACCCAGTACTTC	CASSAGLVETQYF
TRBV4-1	many	16	TRBJ2-5	-	TGCGCCAGCAGCCACGTCAGAGGGACGCACCAAGAGACCCAGTACTTC	CASSHVRGTHQETQYF
TRBV2	-	15	TRBJ2-6	-	TGTGCCAGCAGTGAAATTAACTCTGGGGCCAACGTCCTGACTTTC	CASSEINSGANVLTF
TRBV2	many	11	TRBJ2-7	-	TGTGCCAGCACTAGGGCCGCTAGGCAGTACTTC	CASTRAARQYF
TRBV20-1	many	17	TRBJ2-3	-	TGCAGTGCTAGAGGTTCGGTACGGGCGCGGCCCACAGATACGCAGTATTTT	CSARGSVRARPTDTQYF
TRBV12-5	-	13	TRBJ2-2	-	TGTGCTAGTGGAGGACGGAACACCGGGGAGCTGTTTTTT	CASGGRNTGELFF
TRBV20-1	many	18	TRBJ2-5	-	TGCAGTGCTCACGACCCTCGGGGGCGGGGGAACCCCCAAGAGACCCAGTACTTC	CSAHDPRGRGNPQETQYF
TRBV7-4	few	18	TRBJ2-7	TRBD2	TGTGCCAGCATGGGGGGTGGGCTAGCGGGAAAGGAGGATCGCGAGCAGTACTTC	CASMGGGLAGKEDREQYF
TRBV6-5	many	15	TRBJ1-2	TRBD1	TGTGCCAGCAGTTACTCGGGACAGGCCAACTATGGCTACACCTTC	CASSYSGQANYGYTF
TRBV27	many	14	TRBJ2-7	-	TGTGCCAGCAGTTCGAAGGACCGTCGCTACGAGCAGTACTTC	CASSSKDRRYEQYF
TRBV3-1	many	15	TRBJ2-7	-	TGTGCCAGCAGCCAAGGGATAGGCTTCTTTAGTGAGCAGTACTTC	CASSQGIGFFSEQYF
TRBV20-1	few	12	TRBJ2-5	TRBD1	TGCAGTGCTTTGACAGGGTTAGAGACCCAGTACTTC	CSALTGLETQYF
TRBV28	many	15	TRBJ1-4	-	TGTGCCAGCAGTTTATTGGACATAACGAATGAAAAACTGTTTTTT	CASSLLDITNEKLFF
TRBV28	many	13	TRBJ2-5	-	TGTGCCAGCAGCCCAAGGTCGATGGAGACCCAGTACTTC	CASSPRSMETQYF
TRBV7-8	few	13	TRBJ2-2	-	TGTGCCAGCAGCTCCACGGGTTACGGGGAGCTGTTTTTT	CASSSTGYGELFF
TRBV12-3/TRBV12-4	many	12	TRBJ1-3	-	TGTGCCAGCTCGACCGAGGCGAACACCATATATTTT	CASSTEANTIYF
TRBV10-3	many	11	TRBJ2-1	-	TGTGCCATCGGATCAGCGACAAGAAAGTTCTTC	CAIGSATRKFF
TRBV5-5	few	15	TRBJ2-7	TRBD1	TGTGCCAGCAGCCCCGGGACAGGGGCGCAACGGGAGCAGTACTTC	CASSPGTGAQREQYF
TRBV13	few	13	TRBJ2-1	-	TGTGCCAGCAGCGACATTACAGGGCATGAGCAGTTCTTC	CASSDITGHEQFF
TRBV7-2	-	14	TRBJ2-7	TRBD2	TGTGCCAGCAGCCCACTAGCGCGCTCCTACGAGCAGTACTTC	CASSPLARSYEQYF
TRBV7-8	many	14	TRBJ1-1	-	TGTGCCAGCAGCTTAGCGGAAGACAGCAGGCAAGCTTTCTTT	CASSLAEDSRQAFF
TRBV10-3	few	15	TRBJ1-1	TRBD1	TGTGCCATCAGTGAGTCAAACCTCAGGGGGACTGAAGCTTTCTTT	CAISESNLRGTEAFF
TRBV20-1	many	16	TRBJ2-3	TRBD2	TGCAGTGCTAGTCCGGGACTAGCGGGAGTCGGGGATACGCAGTATTTT	CSASPGLAGVGDTQYF
TRBV20-1	few	14	TRBJ1-1	-	TGCAGTGCTAGAGGGGGTTCCTTGAACACTGAAGCTTTCTTT	CSARGGSLNTEAFF
TRBV18	few	14	TRBJ2-1	TRBD1	TGTGCCAGCTCACCGCGGACAGGGACCAATGAGCAGTTCTTC	CASSPRTGTNEQFF
TRBV20-1	many	14	TRBJ2-1	TRBD2	TGCAGTGCCTTGGGACTAGCGGGGTACAATGAGCAGTTCTTC	CSALGLAGYNEQFF
TRBV6-1	many	14	TRBJ1-4	-	TGTGCCAGCAGGACCGTTGGTGGCCAAGAAAAACTGTTTTTT	CASRTVGGQEKLFF
TRBV10-2	-	15	TRBJ1-2	-	TGCGCCAGCAGTGAGTCGAGGCAGACTAACTATGGCTACACCTTC	CASSESRQTNYGYTF
TRBV7-9	-	13	TRBJ1-4	-	TGTGCCAGCAGCATGGACATCTATGAAAAACTGTTTTTT	CASSMDIYEKLFF